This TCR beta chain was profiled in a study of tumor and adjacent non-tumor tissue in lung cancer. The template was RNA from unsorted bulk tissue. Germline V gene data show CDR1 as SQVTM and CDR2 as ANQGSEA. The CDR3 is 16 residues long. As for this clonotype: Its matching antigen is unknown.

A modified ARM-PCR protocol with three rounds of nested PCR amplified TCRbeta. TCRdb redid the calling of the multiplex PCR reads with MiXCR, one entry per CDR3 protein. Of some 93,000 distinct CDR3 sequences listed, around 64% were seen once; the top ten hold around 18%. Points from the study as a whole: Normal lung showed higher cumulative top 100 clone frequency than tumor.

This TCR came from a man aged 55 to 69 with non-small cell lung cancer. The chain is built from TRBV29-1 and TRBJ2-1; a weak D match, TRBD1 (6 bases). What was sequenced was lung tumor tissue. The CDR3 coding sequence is TGCAGTGCTAACGAGGCCACACAGGGTAGCATTGGTGAGCAGTTCTTC. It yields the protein CSANEATQGSIGEQFF.